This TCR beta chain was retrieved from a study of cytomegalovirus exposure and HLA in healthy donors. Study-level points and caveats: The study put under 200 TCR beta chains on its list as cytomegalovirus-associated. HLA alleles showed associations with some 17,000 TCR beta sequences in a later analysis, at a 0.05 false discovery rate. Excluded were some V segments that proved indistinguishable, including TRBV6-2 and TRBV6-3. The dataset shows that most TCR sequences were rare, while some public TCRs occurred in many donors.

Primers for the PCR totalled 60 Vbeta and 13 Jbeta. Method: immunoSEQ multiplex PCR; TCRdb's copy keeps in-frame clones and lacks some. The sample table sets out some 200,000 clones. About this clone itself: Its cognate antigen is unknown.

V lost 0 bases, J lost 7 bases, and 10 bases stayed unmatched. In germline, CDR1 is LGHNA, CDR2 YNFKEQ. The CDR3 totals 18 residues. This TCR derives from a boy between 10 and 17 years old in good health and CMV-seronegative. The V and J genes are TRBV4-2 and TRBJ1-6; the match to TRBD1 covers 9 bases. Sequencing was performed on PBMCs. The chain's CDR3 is CASSQDHDRGTGNSPLHF. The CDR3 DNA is TGTGCCAGCAGCCAAGATCACGACCGCGGGACAGGGAATTCACCCCTCCACTTT.